This T cell receptor beta chain was documented in a study of T cell repertoires in cytomegalovirus infection. This CDR3 is built from 15 residues. V lost 6 bases and J lost 7; bases outside the gene matches: 10. TCRdb re-called the reads through MiXCR, storing one row per CDR3 protein. The sample holds 200,000 to 300,000 distinct CDR3 sequences, over 8% seen once. Source material: PBMCs. The gene calls are TRBV12-3 or TRBV12-4 and TRBJ2-4; 9 bases align to TRBD1. This clonotype was obtained from a human donor in good health (CMV status not recorded). Some clones in this sample may be carry-over from other donors' samples. CDR3 sequence (DNA): TGTGCCAGCAGCCGGGACAGGGAGATATCTAACATTCAGTACTTC. Translation: CASSRDREISNIQYF.